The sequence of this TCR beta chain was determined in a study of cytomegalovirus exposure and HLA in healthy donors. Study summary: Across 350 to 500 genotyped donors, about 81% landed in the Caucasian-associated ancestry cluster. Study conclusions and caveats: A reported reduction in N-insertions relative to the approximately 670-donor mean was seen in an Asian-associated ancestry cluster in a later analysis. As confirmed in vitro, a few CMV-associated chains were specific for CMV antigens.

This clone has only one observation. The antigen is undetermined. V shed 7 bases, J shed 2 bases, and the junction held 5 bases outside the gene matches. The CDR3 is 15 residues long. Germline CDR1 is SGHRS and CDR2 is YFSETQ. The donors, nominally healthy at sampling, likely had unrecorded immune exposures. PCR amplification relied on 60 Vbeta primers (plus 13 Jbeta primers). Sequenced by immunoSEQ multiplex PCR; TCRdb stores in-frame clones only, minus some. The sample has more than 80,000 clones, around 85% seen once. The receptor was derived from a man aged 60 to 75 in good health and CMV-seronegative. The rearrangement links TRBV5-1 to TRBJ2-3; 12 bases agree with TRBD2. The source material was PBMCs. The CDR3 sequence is CASSTSGGYTDTQYF. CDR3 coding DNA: TGCGCCAGCTCGACTAGCGGGGGTTACACAGATACGCAGTATTTT.